This section outlines one T cell receptor beta chain sequence together with its context. As yet, its antigen is unknown. Trimming cost V 5 bases and J 4 bases, with 14 bases left between them. The CDR3 is 15 residues long. This record comes from a study of T cell repertoires in cytomegalovirus infection. In the study overall: Well-studied HLA-B-restricted epitopes and recently identified HLA-C-restricted epitopes of CMV were both used in the study. Public signatures in TCR beta pointed to CMV infection and matching HLA type.

TCRdb processed the reads anew with MiXCR; each CDR3 protein has one entry. The sample holds under 500,000 distinct CDR3 sequences; roughly 42% are singletons and the top ten take about 45%. General study findings and limits: Identification of carriers of CMV plus the relevant HLA was performed using cumulative public TCR beta family frequency. What dominated the ex vivo response were HLA-C-restricted CMV-specific TCR beta clonotypes.

The J gene is TRBJ2-2, the V gene TRBV12-3 or TRBV12-4; D is possibly TRBD2 (5 bases). The clonotype was recovered from a human donor in good health (CMV status not recorded). Some clones in this sample may be carry-over from other donors' samples. This specimen consisted of cultured PBMCs, obtained from culture after CMV antigen stimulation. CDR3 amino acids: CASSPLQAGTGELFF. As DNA, the CDR3 is TGTGCCAGCAGTCCCCTCCAGGCGGGCACCGGGGAGCTGTTTTTT.